This TCR beta chain came from a study of T cells in Graves' hyperthyroidism and ophthalmopathy. Hyperthyroidism had been newly diagnosed in patients aged 18 to 65, and its duration was under 2 months. Trimming took off 3 bases at V and 4 bases at J, with 12 bases between the two ends. The CDR3 has 14 amino acids. In germline, CDR1 is DFQATT, CDR2 SNEGSKA (reference sequence). Amplification of TCR beta CDR3 regions used RNA as the template. A set of HTBI primers served as the primers for a first-round RT-PCR of the TCR CDR3. TCRdb called the multiplex PCR reads again in MiXCR, with one record for every CDR3 protein. The sample has under 700,000 distinct CDR3 sequences, 46% seen once; the top ten hold about 7.8%.

This clonotype was sampled from a woman aged 18-35 years with Graves' hyperthyroidism. Sequenced input: peripheral blood or thyroid tissue (not recorded which). The chain recombines TRBV20-1 with TRBJ1-4; unclear D gene. The CDR3 loop reads CSASPGRSNEKLFF. CDR3 sequence (DNA): TGCAGTGCTAGCCCCGGACGGAGTAATGAAAAACTGTTTTTT.